Here is one TCR beta chain with its context. Its antigen is not yet known. No base qualities exist here, and no much larger clone lies one base off it. Enrolling through a virtual design, the prospective study's participants ranged in age from about 18 to 100 years and lived across approximately 25 United States geographic areas. In the prospective study, participants were assigned to cohorts based on the clinical history participants reported in a screening survey and a study questionnaire. For ImmuneRACE Cohort 3, a participant was defined as recovered based on two consecutive negative NP/OP PCR tests, clearance by a healthcare professional, or resolution of symptoms. In the prospective study, mobile phlebotomists collected whole blood, serum and a nasopharyngeal or oropharyngeal swab from each participant. Participants in the prospective study had the option to provide additional blood draws and questionnaires over an approximately 2-month period. Blood samples from the prospective study were shipped frozen or at room temperature prior to DNA extraction.

These data belong to a study of blood T cell repertoires in COVID-19 (TCRdb year 2020). About the study as a whole: Samples covering the acute and convalescent phases of COVID-19 were provided by collaborators in the United States, Italy and Spain. The sample metadata nearly always contained a de-identified subject ID, COVID-19 status, age in years and sex. The samples were drawn from the first 160 participants of the ongoing ImmuneRACE study and from about 1,200 subjects provided by 6 global collaborators. HLA class I and class II types, where available, came from metadata supplied by the sample provider rather than from assay-based typing. The repertoires were made available in a free public database intended to serve as a resource for research on the immune response to SARS-CoV-2. The dataset comprised deeply sampled blood TCRbeta repertoires from subjects exposed to, actively infected with, or recovered from COVID-19. The material from the prospective study consisted of cDNA or gDNA derived from T cells, B-cell-depleted T cells, or PBMCs. What the research found in general, with its limitations: The amount of clinical and demographic metadata varied by source and participant and was provided uncurated.

The germline V gene yields SQVTM for CDR1 and ANQGSEA for CDR2. The junction carries 10 bases between V and J, which are trimmed by 0 bases and 4 bases respectively. The CDR3 runs 13 residues from the cysteine to the phenylalanine. Only the CDR3 part of the read is kept: 39 bases, read in frame from the first base. TCRbeta CDR3 regions were amplified from genomic DNA using the immunoSEQ Assay, a bias-controlled multiplex PCR. Processing in the source paper ran as follows. Nucleated cell counts per sample were estimated from amplification of reference gene primers within the assay. To quantify the absolute abundance of each unique TCRbeta CDR3 rearrangement, sequence reads were collapsed and filtered. Productive Simpson clonality was computed per sample as the square root of Simpson's diversity index over productive rearrangements. Imported from immuneACCESS, the table was reduced by TCRdb to in-frame sequences with V and J called. These copies leave out some clones; in studies compared against another copy, an unresolved V gene accounts for under half, and the cause of the remainder is not known. That table furnishes V, J and clone size, whereas the DNA furnished D and trimming. This sample is represented by around 300,000 clones; roughly 90% of them were singletons. The ten biggest clones cover about 3% of the sample.

What was sequenced was PBMCs or T cells enriched from blood (not recorded which). The source of this sequence is a woman in her forties or fifties who had recovered from COVID-19. Rearrangement joined TRBV29-1 to TRBJ2-7; no confident D gene assignment can be made. For the CDR3, the sequence is CSVEDGAGYEQYF. The bases are TGCAGCGTTGAAGATGGAGCTGGATACGAGCAGTACTTC.